One sample yielded the 6 T cell receptor beta chains listed below, sequenced in a study of memory B cells and T cells in multiple sclerosis. No cognate antigen is known for these TCRs. After stimulus-free culture, autoproliferating CFSE-dim and non-proliferating CFSE-high T cells were sequenced separately. Pooled replicate wells came from about 50 million CFSE-labeled PBMCs cultured approximately seven days without stimulus. TCRdb's copy holds only in-frame clones and misses some; the assay was immunoSEQ multiplex PCR. The data show some 49,000 clones, around 80% seen once. Sequencing was carried out using PBMCs from blood kept in culture. The receptors stem from a human donor with multiple sclerosis.

The V call is TRBV7-6, the J call TRBJ1-2; no reliable D call. The V end was cut by 1 base, the J end by 2 bases, with 11 bases between. This CDR3 is 15 amino acids long. Germline V gene sequence: CDR1 SGHVS, CDR2 FNYEAQ. DNA of the CDR3: TGTGCCAGCAGCTTAGGTTGGGATGGAAACTATGGCTACACCTTC. It encodes CASSLGWDGNYGYTF.

V and J are TRBV2 and TRBJ2-1, with 15 bases fitting TRBD2. The germline V gene encodes CDR1 SNHLY and CDR2 FYNNEI. The J segment lost 0 bases and the V segment lost 8 bases, leaving 8 bases of the junction unmatched. The CDR3 spans 18 residues. The CDR3 region has the DNA TGTGCCAGCGGAGGGACTAGCGGGGGGCGAAGCTCCTACAATGAGCAGTTCTTC. It is translated as CASGGTSGGRSSYNEQFF. The variable domain in full, with the rest retrieved from reference TRBV2 and TRBJ2-1, is EPEVTQTPSHQVTQMGQEVILRCVPISNHLYFYWYRQILGQKVEFLVSFYNNEISEKSEIFDDQFSVERPDGSNFTLKIRSTKLEDSAMYFCASGGTSGGRSSYNEQFFGPGTRLTVL.

This chain joins TRBV6-1 and TRBJ1-5; D unresolved. The CDR3 consists of 13 residues. V lost 6 bases to trimming and J lost 0 bases, with 6 bases between them. Germline CDR1 is MNHNS and CDR2 is SASEGT. This CDR3 reads CASRINSNQPQHF. The DNA of the CDR3 is TGTGCCAGCAGAATCAATAGCAATCAGCCCCAGCATTTT.

This clone was found once. The V call is TRBV4-2, the J call TRBJ1-1; D is ambiguous. CDR3 length equals 15 residues. Germline CDR1 is LGHNA and CDR2 is YNFKEQ. Trimming left V 1 base short and J 0 bases short, with 9 bases between. The chain's CDR3 is CASSQARAMNTEAFF. CDR3 bases: TGTGCCAGCAGCCAAGCCCGGGCGATGAACACTGAAGCTTTCTTT.

The rearrangement uses TRBV11-2 and TRBJ2-1, with 8 positions matching TRBD2. Trimming cost V 4 bases and J 3 bases; bases outside gene matches: 8. Germline CDR1 is SGHAT and CDR2 is FQNNGV. This CDR3 comprises 16 residues. In DNA form, the CDR3 reads TGTGCCAGCAGCTACAGAGGTAGCGGGAACTACAATGAGCAGTTCTTC. Translated: CASSYRGSGNYNEQFF.

The rearrangement uses TRBV5-1 and TRBJ2-5; TRBD1 or TRBD2 may be the D gene (6 bases each). V lost 0 bases to trimming and J lost 5 bases, with 11 bases between them. This CDR3 has 14 amino acids. Germline CDR1 SGHRS, CDR2 YFSETQ. The CDR3 is CASSLEGGQETQYF. The DNA of the CDR3 is TGCGCCAGCAGCTTGGAAGGGGGGCAGGAGACCCAGTACTTC.